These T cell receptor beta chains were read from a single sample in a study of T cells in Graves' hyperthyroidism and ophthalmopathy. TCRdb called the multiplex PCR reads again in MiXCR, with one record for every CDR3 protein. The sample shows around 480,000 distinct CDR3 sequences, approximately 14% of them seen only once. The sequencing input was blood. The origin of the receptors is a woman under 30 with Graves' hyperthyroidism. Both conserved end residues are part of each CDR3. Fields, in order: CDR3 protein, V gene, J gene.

CDR3 protein: CAISESAPGVTEAFF; V gene: TRBV10-3; J gene: TRBJ1-1
CDR3 protein: CASSSTRDRDNYEQYF; V gene: TRBV11-3; J gene: TRBJ2-7
CDR3 protein: CASDRGGDTDTQYF; V gene: TRBV19; J gene: TRBJ2-3
CDR3 protein: CAIKPEGQGYTF; V gene: TRBV10-3; J gene: TRBJ1-2
CDR3 protein: CASRGTSGRAMETQYF; V gene: TRBV6-2/TRBV6-3; J gene: TRBJ2-5
CDR3 protein: CASSHRQNTEAFF; V gene: TRBV6-1; J gene: TRBJ1-1
CDR3 protein: CASSEDSQPNEKLFF; V gene: TRBV2; J gene: TRBJ1-4
CDR3 protein: CATSREVGTDTQYF; V gene: TRBV15; J gene: TRBJ2-3
CDR3 protein: CASSLGNGPLNTEAFF; V gene: TRBV18; J gene: TRBJ1-1
CDR3 protein: CASSPSGEGPFNEQFF; V gene: TRBV7-8; J gene: TRBJ2-1
CDR3 protein: CADGGGPNEQFF; V gene: TRBV11-2; J gene: TRBJ2-1
CDR3 protein: CASSLAYGASGSIYEQYF; V gene: TRBV7-9; J gene: TRBJ2-7
CDR3 protein: CASSSGQINSGNTIYF; V gene: TRBV5-1; J gene: TRBJ1-3
CDR3 protein: CASSSRGANYGYTF; V gene: TRBV27; J gene: TRBJ1-2
CDR3 protein: CASNGLAELTGELFF; V gene: TRBV11-3; J gene: TRBJ2-2
CDR3 protein: CAWSWTGYAEQFF; V gene: TRBV30; J gene: TRBJ2-1
CDR3 protein: CSGTGGSGNTIYF; V gene: TRBV29-1; J gene: TRBJ1-3
CDR3 protein: CASSLRGTQSTEAFF; V gene: TRBV11-2; J gene: TRBJ1-1
CDR3 protein: CSARDSTSKRFNEQFF; V gene: TRBV20-1; J gene: TRBJ2-1
CDR3 protein: CASSRDQGYEQYF; V gene: TRBV5-6; J gene: TRBJ2-7
CDR3 protein: CSARGTSGNWETQYF; V gene: TRBV20-1; J gene: TRBJ2-5
CDR3 protein: CASSEELWTGLNTEAFF; V gene: TRBV2; J gene: TRBJ1-1
CDR3 protein: CASSPTGQINQPQHF; V gene: TRBV6-1; J gene: TRBJ1-5
CDR3 protein: CASRRRLAGMGNEQFF; V gene: TRBV11-2; J gene: TRBJ2-1
CDR3 protein: CSARAFRQSYQPQHF; V gene: TRBV20-1; J gene: TRBJ1-5
CDR3 protein: CASRLGLAGGYNEQFF; V gene: TRBV12-3/TRBV12-4; J gene: TRBJ2-1
CDR3 protein: CASSRGGEEAFF; V gene: TRBV9; J gene: TRBJ1-1
CDR3 protein: CASSFQGGKETQYF; V gene: TRBV7-3; J gene: TRBJ2-5
CDR3 protein: CASSFLVRGATFF; V gene: TRBV12-3/TRBV12-4; J gene: TRBJ1-1
CDR3 protein: CASTPGGAGTSGINEQFF; V gene: TRBV11-2; J gene: TRBJ2-1
CDR3 protein: CASSGHNSDTQYF; V gene: TRBV2; J gene: TRBJ2-3
CDR3 protein: CASSYSSPGVGEKLFF; V gene: TRBV6-5; J gene: TRBJ1-4
CDR3 protein: CASKAGPNYGYTF; V gene: TRBV7-3; J gene: TRBJ1-2
CDR3 protein: CSVEDLQRVGYGYTF; V gene: TRBV29-1; J gene: TRBJ1-2
CDR3 protein: CSARGDRGFYEQYF; V gene: TRBV20-1; J gene: TRBJ2-7
CDR3 protein: CSVEVRTSGSGEQFF; V gene: TRBV29-1; J gene: TRBJ2-1